These 5 T cell receptor beta chains came from one sample sequenced in a study of blood T cell repertoires in COVID-19. Libraries were prepared by immunoSEQ multiplex PCR; TCRdb keeps only in-frame clonotypes and omits some of them. The data hold around 170,000 clones, with roughly 90% observed a single time. Sample: peripheral blood. The receptors derive from a man aged 60 to 69 with acute or convalescent COVID-19.

The V gene is TRBV7-8, the J gene TRBJ2-2, with TRBD2 identical over 8 bases. Germline CDR1 reads SGHVS; CDR2 reads FQNEAQ. The V gene end was trimmed by 3 bases and the J gene end by 0 bases; junction bases not matched to a gene: 6. The CDR3 is 17 amino acids. This chain's CDR3 is CASSFYRAGANTGELFF. For the CDR3, the DNA is TGTGCCAGCAGCTTCTATAGAGCGGGGGCGAACACCGGGGAGCTGTTTTTT. Based on the CDR3 plus reference TRBV7-8 and TRBJ2-2, the full variable domain is GAGVSQSPRYKVAKRGQDVALRCDPISGHVSLFWYQQALGQGPEFLTYFQNEAQLDKSGLPSDRFFAERPEGSVSTLKIQRTQQEDSAVYLCASSFYRAGANTGELFFGEGSRLTVL.

V gene TRBV4-1 combines with J gene TRBJ2-7; 8 bases align to TRBD2. From germline, CDR1 is MGHRA and CDR2 YSYEKL. After removal of 0 bases from V and 4 bases from J, the junction contained 14 bases not matched to a gene. This CDR3 region has 18 residues. CDR3 sequence (DNA): TGCGCCAGCAGCCAAGATCATTGGGCAGCGGGGGAAGCATACGAGCAGTACTTC. It codes for CASSQDHWAAGEAYEQYF.

CDR3 protein: CASSLGVVTEAFF. The CDR3 DNA reads TGCGCCAGCAGCTTAGGGGTGGTCACTGAAGCTTTCTTT. V gene TRBV5-1 combines with J gene TRBJ1-1; a weak D match, TRBD1 (5 bases). The V and J ends lost 2 bases and 4 bases respectively, with 9 bases between them. Germline assignment: CDR1 SGHRS and CDR2 YFSETQ. The length of the CDR3 is 13 residues.

The chain has TRBV5-1 and TRBJ1-2; TRBD1 aligns across 11 bases. J was trimmed by 8 bases and V by 4 bases; bases with no gene match: 7. Germline V lookup: CDR1 SGHRS, CDR2 YFSETQ. The CDR3 is 14 amino acids. The CDR3 region is CASSLGTGGRGYTF. The CDR3 DNA follows: TGCGCCAGCAGCCTAGGGACAGGGGGTCGGGGCTACACCTTC.

This clone was picked up a small number of times. Other DNA sequences in the sample encode the same CDR3. This chain uses TRBV2 with TRBJ2-2; D is uncertain. Germline-derived CDR1 and CDR2 are SNHLY and FYNNEI. The V end lost 7 bases, the J end lost 0 bases, and 9 bases lay between the germline ends. The CDR3 contains 14 residues. CDR3 bases: TGTGCCAGCATTTACTCCGCGAACACCGGGGAGCTGTTTTTT. This encodes CASIYSANTGELFF.